The TCR beta chain described here comes from a study of T cells in Graves' hyperthyroidism and ophthalmopathy. Findings and limits, study-wide: The authors' 13 V-J model separated ophthalmopathy from stable hyperthyroidism.

TCR beta CDR3 region amplification was performed from RNA transcripts. HTBI primers were used for first-round RT-PCR of the TCR CDR3. TCRdb independently ran MiXCR on the multiplex PCR reads; one entry per CDR3 protein. This sample carries 250,000 to 400,000 distinct CDR3 sequences, roughly 13% of them seen once, and the ten largest clones take approximately 35%. Germline-derived CDR1 and CDR2 are LNHDA and SQIVND (reference sequence). V lost 2 bases, J lost 1 base, and 14 bases lay in between. This CDR3 contains 16 residues. This clonotype was detected a few times. The antigen remains undetermined. The V gene is TRBV19, the J gene TRBJ2-5; TRBD2 is a possible D gene (7 bases). What was sequenced was blood. The receptor was derived from a woman between 35 and 50 years old with Graves' ophthalmopathy. The CDR3 bases are TGTGCCAGTAGTATATTTCGGGGGGCCGGCCAAGAGACCCAGTACTTC. Residues: CASSIFRGAGQETQYF.